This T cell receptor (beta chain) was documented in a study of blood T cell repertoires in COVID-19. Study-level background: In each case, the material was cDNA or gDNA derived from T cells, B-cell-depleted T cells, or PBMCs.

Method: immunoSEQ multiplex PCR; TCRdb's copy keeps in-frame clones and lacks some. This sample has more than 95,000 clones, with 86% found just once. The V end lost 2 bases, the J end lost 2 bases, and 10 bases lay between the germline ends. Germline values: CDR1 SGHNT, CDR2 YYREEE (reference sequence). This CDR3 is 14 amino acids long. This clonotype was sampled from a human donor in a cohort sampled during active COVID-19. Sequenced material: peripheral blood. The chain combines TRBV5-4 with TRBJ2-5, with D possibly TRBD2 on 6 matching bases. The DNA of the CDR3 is TGTGCCAGCAGCTTTGGAGGGACTCAAGAGACCCAGTACTTC. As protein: CASSFGGTQETQYF.